This T cell receptor (beta chain) comes out of a study of CD8+ T cells in alopecia areata. CDR1 is SQVTM and CDR2 is ANQGSEA in the germline V gene. This CDR3 is 14 amino acids long. The trim removed 6 bases at V and 2 bases at J, leaving 8 bases unmatched. Following extraction, RNA underwent reverse transcription to cDNA, which served as the sequencing template. Clones were sequenced by immunoSEQ multiplex PCR, and TCRdb holds only the in-frame ones, with some missing. The sample carries 120,000 or so clones, about 50% recorded once. The TCR originated in a human donor with alopecia areata. Input material: NKG2D-low CD8+ T cells sorted from blood. The J gene is TRBJ2-3, the V gene TRBV29-1, with 7 positions matching TRBD1. The CDR3 here is CSVEGAVNTDTQYF. The CDR3 DNA reads as TGCAGCGTCGAGGGGGCCGTTAACACAGATACGCAGTATTTT.